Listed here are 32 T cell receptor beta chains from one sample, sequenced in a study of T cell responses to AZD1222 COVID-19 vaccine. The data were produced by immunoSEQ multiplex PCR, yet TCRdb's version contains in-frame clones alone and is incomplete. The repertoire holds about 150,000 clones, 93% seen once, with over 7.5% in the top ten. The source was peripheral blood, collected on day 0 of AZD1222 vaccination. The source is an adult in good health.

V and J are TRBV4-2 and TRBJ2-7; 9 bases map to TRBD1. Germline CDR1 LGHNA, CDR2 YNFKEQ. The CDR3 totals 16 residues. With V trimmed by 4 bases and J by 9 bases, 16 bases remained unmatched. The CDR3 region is CASSLSDTGGRGGQYF. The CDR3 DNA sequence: TGTGCCAGCAGCCTCAGCGATACAGGGGGCCGGGGCGGGCAGTACTTC.

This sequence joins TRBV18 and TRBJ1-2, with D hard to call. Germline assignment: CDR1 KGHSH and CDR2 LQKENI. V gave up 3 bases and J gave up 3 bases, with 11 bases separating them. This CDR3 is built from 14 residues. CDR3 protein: CASSPRTGDYGYTF. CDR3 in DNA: TGTGCCAGCTCACCCCGGACGGGCGACTATGGCTACACCTTC.

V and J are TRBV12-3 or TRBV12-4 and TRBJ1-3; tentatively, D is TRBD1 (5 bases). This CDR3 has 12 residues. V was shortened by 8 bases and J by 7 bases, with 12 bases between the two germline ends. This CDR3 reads CASGETVNTIYF. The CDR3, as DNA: TGTGCCAGCGGGGAGACAGTGAACACCATATATTTT.

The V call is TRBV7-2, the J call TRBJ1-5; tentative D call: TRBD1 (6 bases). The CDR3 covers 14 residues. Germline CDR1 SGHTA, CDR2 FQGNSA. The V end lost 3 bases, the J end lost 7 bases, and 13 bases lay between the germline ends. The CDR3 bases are TGTGCCAGCAGCTTGGGGGCCGGGAGCCAGCCCCAGCATTTT. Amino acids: CASSLGAGSQPQHF.

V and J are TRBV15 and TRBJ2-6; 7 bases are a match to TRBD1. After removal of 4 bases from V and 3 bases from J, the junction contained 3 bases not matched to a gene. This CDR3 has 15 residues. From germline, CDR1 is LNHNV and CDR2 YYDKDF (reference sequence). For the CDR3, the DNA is TGTGCCACCAGCAAAGACAGGGTTGGGGCCAACGTCCTGACTTTC. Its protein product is CATSKDRVGANVLTF.

The CDR3 spells CASSKSGDTQYF. As DNA, the CDR3 is TGTGCCAGCAGCAAGTCGGGAGATACGCAGTATTTT. This chain connects TRBV9 to TRBJ2-3, with unresolved D. The CDR3 spans 12 residues. Germline CDR1 and CDR2: SGDLS and YYNGEE. V dropped 4 bases and J dropped 5 bases, with 8 bases sitting between them.

This CDR3 is CATSPRTGAVQPQHF. CDR3 in DNA: TGTGCCACCAGCCCGCGAACAGGGGCGGTCCAGCCCCAGCATTTT. This sequence joins TRBV15 and TRBJ1-5; 7 bases agree with TRBD1. Germline values: CDR1 LNHNV, CDR2 YYDKDF (reference sequence). The CDR3 length is 15 residues. The V segment lost 5 bases and the J segment 7 bases; nucleotides outside the gene matches: 11.

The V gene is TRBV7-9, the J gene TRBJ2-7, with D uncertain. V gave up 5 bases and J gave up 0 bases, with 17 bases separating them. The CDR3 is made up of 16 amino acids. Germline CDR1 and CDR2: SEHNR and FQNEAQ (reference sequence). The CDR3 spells CASSARRTVSSYEQYF. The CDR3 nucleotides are TGTGCCAGCAGCGCCCGACGGACCGTGAGCTCCTACGAGCAGTACTTC.

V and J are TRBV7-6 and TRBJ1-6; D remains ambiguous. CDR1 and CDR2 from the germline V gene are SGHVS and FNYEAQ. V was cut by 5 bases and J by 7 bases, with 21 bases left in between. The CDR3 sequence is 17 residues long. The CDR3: CASSPPYFLWGNSPLHF. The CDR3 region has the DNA TGTGCCAGCAGCCCGCCCTATTTCCTTTGGGGAAATTCACCCCTCCACTTT.

In nucleotides, the CDR3 is TGTGCCAGTAGTATATGGGGAGGAGTGGGAGAAAAACTGTTTTTT. Its protein product is CASSIWGGVGEKLFF. The chain uses TRBV19 and TRBJ1-4; no definite D call. The ends were cut back, 2 bases at V and 8 bases at J, with 15 bases in the middle. The CDR3 loop spans 15 amino acids. From germline, CDR1 is LNHDA and CDR2 SQIVND (reference sequence). Filled out from reference TRBV19 and TRBJ1-4, the complete variable domain reads DGGITQSPKYLFRKEGQNVTLSCEQNLNHDAMYWYRQDPGQGLRLIYYSQIVNDFQKGDIAEGYSVSREKKESFPLTVTSAQKNPTAFYLCASSIWGGVGEKLFFGSGTQLSVL.

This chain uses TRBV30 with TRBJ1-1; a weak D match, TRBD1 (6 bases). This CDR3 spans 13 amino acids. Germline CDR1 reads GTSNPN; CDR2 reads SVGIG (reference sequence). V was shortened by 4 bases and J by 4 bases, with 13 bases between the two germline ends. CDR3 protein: CAWTGGPVTEAFF. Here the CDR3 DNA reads TGTGCCTGGACCGGGGGGCCGGTCACTGAAGCTTTCTTT.

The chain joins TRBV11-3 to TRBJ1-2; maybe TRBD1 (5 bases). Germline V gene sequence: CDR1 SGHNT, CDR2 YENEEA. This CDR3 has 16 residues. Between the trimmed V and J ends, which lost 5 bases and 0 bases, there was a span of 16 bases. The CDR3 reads CASSLVGQIANYGYTF. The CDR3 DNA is TGTGCCAGCAGCCTCGTGGGGCAGATTGCTAACTATGGCTACACCTTC.

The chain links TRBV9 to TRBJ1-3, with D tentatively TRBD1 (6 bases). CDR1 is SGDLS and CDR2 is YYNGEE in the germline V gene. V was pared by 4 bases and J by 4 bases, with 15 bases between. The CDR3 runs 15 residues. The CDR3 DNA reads TGTGCCAGCAGCTCCGGCCCAGGGGACGGAAACACCATATATTTT. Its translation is CASSSGPGDGNTIYF.

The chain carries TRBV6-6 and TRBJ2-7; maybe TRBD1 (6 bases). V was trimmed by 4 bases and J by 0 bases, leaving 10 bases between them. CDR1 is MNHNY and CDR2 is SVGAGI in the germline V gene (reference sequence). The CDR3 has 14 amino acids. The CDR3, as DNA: TGTGCCAGCAGTTCTCGGGACATCTCCTACGAGCAGTACTTC. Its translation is CASSSRDISYEQYF.

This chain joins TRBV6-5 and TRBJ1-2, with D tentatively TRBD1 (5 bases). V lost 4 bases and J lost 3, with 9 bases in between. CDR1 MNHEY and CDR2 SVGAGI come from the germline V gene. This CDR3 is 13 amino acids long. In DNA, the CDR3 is TGTGCCAGCAGTTCGACAGATTACTATGGCTACACCTTC. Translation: CASSSTDYYGYTF.

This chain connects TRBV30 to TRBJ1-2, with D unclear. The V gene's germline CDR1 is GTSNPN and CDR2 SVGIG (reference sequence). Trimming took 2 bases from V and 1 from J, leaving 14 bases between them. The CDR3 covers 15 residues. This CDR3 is CAWSPLGNINYGYTF. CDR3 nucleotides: TGTGCCTGGAGTCCCTTAGGGAACATTAACTATGGCTACACCTTC.

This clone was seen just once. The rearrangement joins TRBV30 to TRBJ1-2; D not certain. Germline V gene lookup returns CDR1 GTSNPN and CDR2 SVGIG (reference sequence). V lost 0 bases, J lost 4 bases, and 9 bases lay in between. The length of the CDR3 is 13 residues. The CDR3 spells CAWSVQALYGYTF. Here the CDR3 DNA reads TGTGCCTGGAGTGTACAAGCCCTCTATGGCTACACCTTC.

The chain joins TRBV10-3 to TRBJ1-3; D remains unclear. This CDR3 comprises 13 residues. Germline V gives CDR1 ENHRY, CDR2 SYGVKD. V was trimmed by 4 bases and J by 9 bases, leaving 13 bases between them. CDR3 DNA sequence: TGTGCCATCAGTGGCACCGTATTAGCCACCATATATTTT. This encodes CAISGTVLATIYF.

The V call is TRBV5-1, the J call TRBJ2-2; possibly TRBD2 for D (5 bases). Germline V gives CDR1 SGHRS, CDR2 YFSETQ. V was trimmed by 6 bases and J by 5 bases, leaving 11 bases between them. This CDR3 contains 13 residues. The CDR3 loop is CASKGGETGELFF. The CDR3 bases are TGCGCCAGCAAGGGTGGGGAGACCGGGGAGCTGTTTTTT.

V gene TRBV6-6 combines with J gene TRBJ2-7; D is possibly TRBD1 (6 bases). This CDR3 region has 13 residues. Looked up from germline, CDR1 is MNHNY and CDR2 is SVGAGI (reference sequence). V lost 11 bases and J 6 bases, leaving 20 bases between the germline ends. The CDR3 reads CASRRQASGEQYF. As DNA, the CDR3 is TGTGCCTCCCGAAGACAGGCGTCAGGCGAGCAGTACTTC.

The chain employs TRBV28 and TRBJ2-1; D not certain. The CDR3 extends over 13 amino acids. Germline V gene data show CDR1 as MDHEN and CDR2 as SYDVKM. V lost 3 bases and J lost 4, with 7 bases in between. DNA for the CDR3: TGTGCCAGCAGTTTGGGCAAGTACAATGAGCAGTTCTTC. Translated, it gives CASSLGKYNEQFF. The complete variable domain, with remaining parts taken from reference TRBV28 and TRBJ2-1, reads DVKVTQSSRYLVKRTGEKVFLECVQDMDHENMFWYRQDPGLGLRLIYFSYDVKMKEKGDIPEGYSVSREKKERFSLILESASTNQTSMYLCASSLGKYNEQFFGPGTRLTVL.

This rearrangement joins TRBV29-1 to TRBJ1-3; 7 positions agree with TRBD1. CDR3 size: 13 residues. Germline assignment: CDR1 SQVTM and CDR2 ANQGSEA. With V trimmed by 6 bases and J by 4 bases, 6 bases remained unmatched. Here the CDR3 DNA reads TGCAGCGTCCTCGGACAGGCGGGAAACACCATATATTTT. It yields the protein CSVLGQAGNTIYF. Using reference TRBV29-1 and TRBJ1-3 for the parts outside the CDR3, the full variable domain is SAVISQKPSRDICQRGTSLTIQCQVDSQVTMMFWYRQQPGQSLTLIATANQGSEATYESGFVIDKFPISRPNLTFSTLTVSNMSPEDSSIYLCSVLGQAGNTIYFGEGSWLTVV.

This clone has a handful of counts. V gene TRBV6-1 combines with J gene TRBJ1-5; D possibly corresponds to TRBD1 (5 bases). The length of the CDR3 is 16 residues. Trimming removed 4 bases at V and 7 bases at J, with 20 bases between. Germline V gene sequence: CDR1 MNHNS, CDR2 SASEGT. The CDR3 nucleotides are TGTGCCAGCAGTGGAAGAGGGACGCGCGGGGACCAGCCCCAGCATTTT. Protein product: CASSGRGTRGDQPQHF.

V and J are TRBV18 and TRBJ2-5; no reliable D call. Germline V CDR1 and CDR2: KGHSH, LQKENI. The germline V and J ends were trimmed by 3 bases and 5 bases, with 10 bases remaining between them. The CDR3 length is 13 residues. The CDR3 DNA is TGTGCCAGCTCACCGTACGGGTCCGAGACCCAGTACTTC. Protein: CASSPYGSETQYF. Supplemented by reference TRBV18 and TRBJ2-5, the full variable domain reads NAGVMQNPRHLVRRRGQEARLRCSPMKGHSHVYWYRQLPEEGLKFMVYLQKENIIDESGMPKERFSAEFPKEGPSILRIQQVVRGDSAAYFCASSPYGSETQYFGPGTRLLVL.

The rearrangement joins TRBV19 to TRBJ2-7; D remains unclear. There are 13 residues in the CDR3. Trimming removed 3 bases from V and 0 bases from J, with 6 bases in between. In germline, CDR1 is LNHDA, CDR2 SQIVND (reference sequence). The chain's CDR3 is CASSIVSSYEQYF. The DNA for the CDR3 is TGTGCCAGTAGTATCGTAAGCTCCTACGAGCAGTACTTC.

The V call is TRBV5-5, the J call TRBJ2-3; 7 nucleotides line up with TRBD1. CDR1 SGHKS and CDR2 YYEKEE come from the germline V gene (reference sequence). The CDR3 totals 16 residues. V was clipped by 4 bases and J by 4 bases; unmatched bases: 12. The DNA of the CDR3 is TGTGCCAGCAGCGGGACCGGGACAGCCCGCGCAGATACGCAGTATTTT. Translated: CASSGTGTARADTQYF.

Written as DNA, the CDR3 is TGTGCCAGCAGCATGTGGGACACCTTTTCACCCCTCCACTTT. It specifies CASSMWDTFSPLHF. This chain links TRBV11-2 with TRBJ1-6, with a weak D call TRBD1 (6 bases). Trimming took off 5 bases at V and 9 bases at J, with 14 bases between the two ends. The CDR3 has 14 residues. The germline CDR1 and CDR2 sequences are SGHAT and FQNNGV.

CDR3 in amino acids: CATSANRGLEKLFF. In DNA, the CDR3 is TGTGCCACCAGCGCTAACAGGGGGCTTGAAAAACTGTTTTTT. The rearrangement uses TRBV15 and TRBJ1-4; the match to TRBD1 covers 9 bases. With V trimmed by 5 bases and J by 7 bases, 5 bases remained unmatched. The germline V gene encodes CDR1 LNHNV and CDR2 YYDKDF (reference sequence). This CDR3 is 14 amino acids long.

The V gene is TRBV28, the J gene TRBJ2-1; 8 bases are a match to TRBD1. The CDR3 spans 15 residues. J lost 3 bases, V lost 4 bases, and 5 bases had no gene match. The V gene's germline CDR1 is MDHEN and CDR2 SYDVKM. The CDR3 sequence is CASSSGTGDYNEQFF. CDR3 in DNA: TGTGCCAGCAGTTCCGGGACAGGCGACTACAATGAGCAGTTCTTC.

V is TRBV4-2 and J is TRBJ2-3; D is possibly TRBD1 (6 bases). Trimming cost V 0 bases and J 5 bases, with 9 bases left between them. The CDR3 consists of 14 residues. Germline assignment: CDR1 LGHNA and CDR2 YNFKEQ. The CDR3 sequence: CASSQERGIDTQYF. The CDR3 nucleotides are TGTGCCAGCAGCCAAGAGAGGGGGATAGATACGCAGTATTTT.

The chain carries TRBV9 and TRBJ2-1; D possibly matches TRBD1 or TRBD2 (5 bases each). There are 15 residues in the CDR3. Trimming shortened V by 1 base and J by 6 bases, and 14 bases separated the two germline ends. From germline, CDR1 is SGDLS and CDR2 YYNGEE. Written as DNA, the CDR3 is TGTGCCAGCAGCGTAAACGGGGCAGCTTCCAATGAGCAGTTCTTC. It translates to CASSVNGAASNEQFF.

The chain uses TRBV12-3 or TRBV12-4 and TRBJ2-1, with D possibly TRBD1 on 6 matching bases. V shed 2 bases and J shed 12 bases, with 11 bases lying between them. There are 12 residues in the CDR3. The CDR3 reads CASSLHRAGQFF. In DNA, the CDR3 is TGTGCCAGCAGTTTACACAGGGCTGGGCAGTTCTTC.